Presented here are 22 T cell receptor beta chains from one specimen sequenced in a study of blood T cells in healthy people across ages. Together with a sample-barcoded 5' primer, a J-beta primer mix was included in a second PCR lasting about 6 to 11 cycles. TCRdb ran MiXCR on the 5' RACE reads and lists one entry per CDR3 protein. The sample carries 700,000 or so distinct CDR3 sequences, about 43% recorded once. The sequenced material came from blood. All receptors derive from a man of 80 years or more in good health.

The chain joins TRBV27 to TRBJ1-5, with 9 bases aligning to TRBD1. V was pared by 8 bases and J by 4 bases, with 15 bases of the junction left unmatched. This CDR3 is built from 17 residues. CDR1 is MNHEY and CDR2 is SMNVEV in the germline V gene (reference sequence). The CDR3 reads CASGDWDRVGFNQPQHF. In DNA form, the CDR3 reads TGTGCCAGCGGAGATTGGGACAGGGTGGGTTTTAATCAGCCCCAGCATTTT.

This rearrangement joins TRBV7-9 to TRBJ2-2, with D perhaps matching TRBD2 (6 bases). Germline lookup yields CDR1 SEHNR and CDR2 FQNEAQ (reference sequence). The CDR3 totals 14 residues. Trimming removed 5 bases from V and 6 bases from J, with 13 bases in between. This chain's CDR3 is CASSGEAGPGELFF. CDR3 DNA: TGTGCCAGCAGCGGCGAAGCGGGCCCCGGGGAGCTGTTTTTT.

This clonotype was observed a few times. This chain uses TRBV6-5 with TRBJ1-2; 7 bases align to TRBD1. Germline trimming cut 6 bases from V and 6 bases from J; bases unmatched to any gene: 7. Looked up from germline, CDR1 is MNHEY and CDR2 is SVGAGI. The CDR3 length is 13 residues. The CDR3 nucleotides are TGTGCCAGCAGGAAATGGGACAGCAATGGCTACACCTTC. Translating it yields CASRKWDSNGYTF.

This clonotype was counted ten times or more. This sequence joins TRBV7-2 and TRBJ1-2, with D uncertain. Trimming removed 1 base from V and 8 bases from J, with 11 bases in between. CDR1 and CDR2 from the germline V gene are SGHTA and FQGNSA. This CDR3 has 13 residues. The CDR3 reads CASSLVGSGGYTF. Here the CDR3 DNA reads TGTGCCAGCAGCTTAGTTGGTTCTGGGGGCTACACCTTC.

This clonotype was seen many times. This chain connects TRBV4-1 to TRBJ2-3, with D tentatively TRBD1 (6 bases). CDR3 length equals 13 residues. Per the germline V gene, CDR1 is MGHRA and CDR2 is YSYEKL. V lost 1 base and J lost 5, with 7 bases in between. CDR3 residues: CASSQVQGDTQYF. As DNA, the CDR3 is TGCGCCAGCAGCCAAGTACAGGGAGATACGCAGTATTTT.

As regards this clonotype: One end of the junction is discordant with germline, which a read error may explain. The chain recombines TRBV4-1 with TRBJ2-1; 7 bases are shared with TRBD1. The V gene's germline CDR1 is MGHRA and CDR2 YSYEKL. This CDR3 contains 14 residues. This chain's CDR3 is CAGSEIQGNNEQFF. The CDR3 DNA is TGCGCCGGCAGCGAAATACAGGGGAATAATGAGCAGTTCTTC.

Ten or more counts support this clonotype. A junction boundary mismatches the germline segment, possibly from a read error. J is TRBJ2-3 and V is TRBV7-2; maybe TRBD2 (6 bases). CDR1 and CDR2 from the germline V gene are SGHTA and FQGNSA. The CDR3 has 12 amino acids. This CDR3 is CASSQGRDTQYF. The CDR3 DNA is TGCGCCAGCAGCCAAGGGAGGGATACGCAGTATTTT.

This chain uses TRBV7-2 with TRBJ1-5; D call uncertain. With 4 bases removed from V and 0 bases from J, the gap between germline ends came to 7 bases. Germline values: CDR1 SGHTA, CDR2 FQGNSA. The CDR3 runs 14 residues. The chain's CDR3 is CASSSAASNQPQHF. The CDR3 region has the DNA TGTGCCAGCAGCTCAGCAGCTAGCAATCAGCCCCAGCATTTT.

This clonotype was counted only a few times. V gene TRBV4-1 combines with J gene TRBJ1-1; D gene uncertain. CDR3 length: 13 amino acids. V was clipped by 1 base and J by 1 base, with 4 bases between them. Looked up from germline, CDR1 is MGHRA and CDR2 is YSYEKL. In DNA, the CDR3 is TGCGCCAGCAGCCAAGTCAGGAACACTGAAGCTTTCTTT. Residues: CASSQVRNTEAFF.

Comments on this clonotype: One end of the junction is discordant with germline, which a read error may explain. V usage is TRBV5-1 and J usage is TRBJ1-6; D is unclear. This CDR3 has 15 residues. The V gene's germline CDR1 is SGHRS and CDR2 YFSETQ. The DNA of the CDR3 is TGCGCCAGCAGCTTGGAGGGCAGCTCCAGTTCACCCCCCCACTTT. It encodes CASSLEGSSSSPPHF.

This clonotype was observed a few times. The gene calls are TRBV19 and TRBJ1-5; D uncertain. V lost 1 base and J lost 3, with 7 bases in between. Germline CDR1 reads LNHDA; CDR2 reads SQIVND (reference sequence). The CDR3 is 14 residues long. The CDR3 DNA is TGTGCCAGTAGTATAGGGGTCTACAATCAGCCCCAGCATTTT. Its protein is CASSIGVYNQPQHF.

This chain links TRBV28 with TRBJ1-5; 7 nucleotides match TRBD1. Germline CDR1 and CDR2: MDHEN and SYDVKM. The CDR3 contains 15 residues. Losses at the gene ends were 7 bases for V and 0 bases for J; bases not matched to a gene: 6. CDR3 coding DNA: TGTGCCAGCAACAACAGGGGAGTTAGCAATCAGCCCCAGCATTTT. Its translation is CASNNRGVSNQPQHF.

The V and J genes are TRBV29-1 and TRBJ2-4, with D perhaps matching TRBD1 (5 bases). The closer fit of TRBJ2-5 to the DNA end suggests the J call may be wrong. The CDR3 is made up of 12 amino acids. Germline V gene lookup returns CDR1 SQVTM and CDR2 ANQGSEA. The DNA of the CDR3 is TGCAGCGATGGACAAACCCAGGAGACCCAGTACTTC. Amino acid sequence: CSDGQTQETQYF.

The V call is TRBV5-6, the J call TRBJ2-3, with 12 bases lining up with TRBD1. V lost 5 bases and J lost 5; bases outside the gene matches: 6. Germline CDR1 reads SGHDT; CDR2 reads YYEEEE. The CDR3 consists of 15 residues. The CDR3 coding sequence is TGTGCCAGCAGTGGGGGACAGGGGGCGTTAGATACGCAGTATTTT. This translates into CASSGGQGALDTQYF.

V is TRBV6-5 and J is TRBJ2-1; 10 bases align to TRBD1. In germline, CDR1 is MNHEY, CDR2 SVGAGI. Trimming took 6 bases from V and 7 from J; bases not matched to a gene: 12. This CDR3 has 16 amino acids. The CDR3 nucleotides read TGTGCCAGCAGCCGGACAGGGGGAGGGGGAGTGAATGAGCAGTTCTTC. Protein product: CASSRTGGGGVNEQFF.

V is TRBV7-9 and J is TRBJ2-7; tentative D call: TRBD2 (6 bases). The V end lost 6 bases, the J end lost 4 bases, and 28 bases lay between the germline ends. Germline CDR1 SEHNR, CDR2 FQNEAQ (reference sequence). The CDR3 covers 18 residues. The CDR3 DNA sequence: TGTGCCAGCAGTCCCGGCGGGGCAGTGGTCTCTCTACTTTACGAGCAGTACTTC. Its translation is CASSPGGAVVSLLYEQYF.

The rearrangement links TRBV5-1 to TRBJ2-1, with D tentatively TRBD2 (6 bases). The CDR3 contains 15 residues. Trimming shortened V by 0 bases and J by 2 bases, and 9 bases separated the two germline ends. CDR1 is SGHRS, CDR2 YFSETQ, per germline. Written as DNA, the CDR3 is TGCGCCAGCAGCTTGGGGAGGGAGGCCTACAATGAGCAGTTCTTC. As protein: CASSLGREAYNEQFF.

The chain couples TRBV7-8 to TRBJ1-5; 8 nucleotides match TRBD1. Germline V gene lookup returns CDR1 SGHVS and CDR2 FQNEAQ. This CDR3 has 15 amino acids. The J segment lost 3 bases and the V segment lost 5 bases, leaving 6 bases of the junction unmatched. The CDR3 loop is CASSTDRAYNQPQHF. In nucleotides, the CDR3 is TGTGCCAGCAGCACGGACAGGGCCTACAATCAGCCCCAGCATTTT.

This clonotype appeared once. V and J are TRBV6-5 and TRBJ2-1; 7 bases are a match to TRBD2. Judging by the DNA end, TRBJ2-7 fits better; the J call may be wrong. The CDR3 consists of 15 residues. Germline CDR1 reads MNHEY; CDR2 reads SVGAGI. CDR3 sequence (DNA): TGTGCCAGCAGTTACGGGGAGGGCTCGTACAATGAGCAGTACTTC. As protein: CASSYGEGSYNEQYF.

In this sample, this clonotype turned up a few times. The rearrangement joins TRBV6-2 or TRBV6-3 to TRBJ2-3; possible D gene TRBD2, 7 bases. Germline assignment: CDR1 MNHEY and CDR2 SVGEGT. CDR3 length: 16 residues. Trimming took off 3 bases at V and 5 bases at J, with 18 bases between the two ends. This chain's CDR3 is CASSYPGGGLKDTQYF. DNA of the CDR3: TGTGCCAGCAGTTATCCGGGCGGGGGCCTCAAAGATACGCAGTATTTT.

This clonotype was found a few times. This rearrangement joins TRBV7-2 to TRBJ2-3, with TRBD2 as a possible D gene (5 bases). From germline, CDR1 is SGHTA and CDR2 FQGNSA. CDR3 length: 13 residues. The V and J ends lost 8 bases and 2 bases respectively, with 11 bases between them. The CDR3 loop is CASCSVNTDTQYF. CDR3 sequence (DNA): TGTGCCAGCTGTAGCGTGAACACAGATACGCAGTATTTT.

This clonotype was observed a few times. V usage is TRBV12-3 or TRBV12-4 and J usage is TRBJ1-2, with no clear D. The germline V and J ends were trimmed by 0 bases and 2 bases, with 7 bases remaining between them. This CDR3 spans 14 amino acids. The DNA of the CDR3 is TGTGCCAGCAGTTTAGCCAGACTAAACTATGGCTACACCTTC. This gives the protein CASSLARLNYGYTF.